The 28 T cell receptor beta chains reported below all come from one sample, sequenced in a study of T cell responses to AZD1222 COVID-19 vaccine. Here immunoSEQ multiplex PCR was the method, and the copy in TCRdb shows in-frame clones only, minus some. This table has around 100,000 clones, over 75% appearing once. The sequencing here drew on peripheral blood, taken on day 0 of AZD1222 vaccination. The receptors here all came from an adult in good health.

The V call is TRBV27, the J call TRBJ1-4, with D unclear. Germline V gives CDR1 MNHEY, CDR2 SMNVEV (reference sequence). This CDR3 is 14 amino acids long. V lost 8 bases and J 9 bases, leaving 19 bases between the germline ends. This CDR3 reads CASRMLSGSQKLFF. CDR3 coding DNA: TGTGCCAGCCGTATGCTGAGTGGCTCCCAAAAACTGTTTTTT.

V and J are TRBV9 and TRBJ2-4; D perhaps matches TRBD1 (6 bases). V was cut by 4 bases and J by 7 bases, with 24 bases left in between. The CDR3 has 17 amino acids. CDR1 and CDR2 (germline): SGDLS, YYNGEE. The CDR3 nucleotides are TGTGCCAGCAGCACTCTAGGGGGTTCCGGCCTTGGGAACATTCAGTACTTC. Translation gives CASSTLGGSGLGNIQYF.

The rearrangement uses TRBV11-3 and TRBJ1-6, with D unclear. Trimming pared 3 bases from V and 0 bases from J, leaving 3 bases between. CDR1 is SGHNT and CDR2 is YENEEA in the germline V gene. The CDR3 extends over 14 amino acids. The DNA for the CDR3 is TGTGCCAGCAGCTTGACCTCCTATAATTCACCCCTCCACTTT. Translated, it gives CASSLTSYNSPLHF.

This clone appeared once. The V gene is TRBV3-1 (or the pseudogene TRBV3-2), the J gene TRBJ2-3; 8 bases line up with TRBD2. The CDR3 is 17 residues long. Germline CDR1 and CDR2: LGHDT and YNNKEL (reference sequence). Trimming at V came to 1 base and at J to 3 bases, leaving 9 bases not matched to a gene. This CDR3 is CASSQVVVAGSTDTQYF. The CDR3 DNA follows: TGTGCCAGCAGCCAAGTGGTCGTAGCGGGGTCAACAGATACGCAGTATTTT.

J is TRBJ1-3 and V is TRBV27; a weak D match, TRBD1 (6 bases). Deletions cut 5 bases from V and 8 bases from J, with 19 bases between. CDR1 MNHEY and CDR2 SMNVEV come from the germline V gene (reference sequence). CDR3 length: 15 amino acids. CDR3 coding DNA: TGTGCCAGCAGTACAACAGGGACCCGGGGGGACACCATATATTTT. Its translation: CASSTTGTRGDTIYF.

The rearrangement links TRBV18 to TRBJ1-1, with no clear D. V was cut by 2 bases and J by 0 bases, with 13 bases left in between. The V gene's germline CDR1 is KGHSH and CDR2 LQKENI. This CDR3 has 16 residues. The CDR3 DNA sequence: TGTGCCAGCTCACCAGTGCAGTTTCAGCTGAACACTGAAGCTTTCTTT. Amino acid sequence: CASSPVQFQLNTEAFF.

V and J are TRBV10-3 and TRBJ1-5; D unresolved. V was trimmed by 1 base and J by 2 bases, leaving 9 bases between them. Germline loops: CDR1 ENHRY, CDR2 SYGVKD. The CDR3 spans 15 residues. Here the CDR3 DNA reads TGTGCCATCAGTGAGTTGGAGGGCGGCAATCAGCCCCAGCATTTT. Translating it yields CAISELEGGNQPQHF.

The gene calls are TRBV19 and TRBJ2-3; 9 positions match TRBD1. The length of the CDR3 is 14 residues. Germline V CDR1 and CDR2: LNHDA, SQIVND (reference sequence). V shed 8 bases, J shed 2 bases, and the junction held 5 bases outside the gene matches. CDR3 bases: TGTGCCAGTCGGATACAGGGGGCCACAGATACGCAGTATTTT. It codes for CASRIQGATDTQYF.

This chain connects TRBV7-2 to TRBJ1-2, with 7 nucleotides matching TRBD1. The CDR3 totals 15 residues. CDR1 and CDR2 (germline): SGHTA, FQGNSA. After removal of 11 bases from V and 4 bases from J, the junction contained 16 bases not matched to a gene. CDR3 DNA: TGTGCCTCAAAGACCATGGGGACAGCACTCTATGGCTACACCTTC. Protein: CASKTMGTALYGYTF.

This clone showed up just a few times. This chain uses TRBV27 with TRBJ2-3; either TRBD1 or TRBD2 may supply D (5 bases each). CDR3 length: 17 residues. The V end was cut by 1 base, the J end by 3 bases, with 17 bases between. Germline-derived CDR1 and CDR2 are MNHEY and SMNVEV (reference sequence). The CDR3 nucleotides read TGTGCCAGCAGTTTATTTGGGGGATCGATGTTGACAGATACGCAGTATTTT. This gives the protein CASSLFGGSMLTDTQYF.

This clone was recorded at least ten times. The chain is built from TRBV19 and TRBJ2-7; 7 nucleotides line up with TRBD2. Trimming cost V 3 bases and J 2 bases; bases outside gene matches: 7. The CDR3 is 15 amino acids. In germline, CDR1 is LNHDA, CDR2 SQIVND (reference sequence). CDR3 DNA: TGTGCCAGTAGTATTAGTACTAGCGCGACCTACGAGCAGTACTTC. It yields the protein CASSISTSATYEQYF.

Only a few counts were recorded for this clone. The chain carries TRBV7-2 and TRBJ2-7; 9 bases line up with TRBD1. V gave up 5 bases and J gave up 9 bases; unmatched junction bases: 11. Germline V gives CDR1 SGHTA, CDR2 FQGNSA. The CDR3 consists of 14 residues. CDR3 nucleotide sequence: TGTGCCAGCAGCCCCAGGGGACAGGGTCTGCTGCAGTACTTC. Translation: CASSPRGQGLLQYF. The complete variable domain, with remaining parts taken from reference TRBV7-2 and TRBJ2-7, reads GAGVSQSPSNKVTEKGKDVELRCDPISGHTALYWYRQSLGQGLEFLIYFQGNSAPDKSGLPSDRFSAERTGGSVSTLTIQRTQQEDSAVYLCASSPRGQGLLQYFGPGTRLTVT.

The chain has TRBV7-9 and TRBJ2-7; the D gene could be TRBD1 or TRBD2 (5 bases each). The CDR3 has 15 amino acids. Germline V gene lookup returns CDR1 SEHNR and CDR2 FQNEAQ (reference sequence). Trimming removed 3 bases at V and 0 bases at J, with 12 bases between. The CDR3 protein is CASSFWGSNSYEQYF. The CDR3 bases are TGTGCCAGCAGCTTTTGGGGGTCGAACTCCTACGAGCAGTACTTC.

The rearrangement links TRBV19 to TRBJ1-2; a weak D match, TRBD1 (5 bases). V shed 7 bases and J shed 2 bases, with 17 bases lying between them. Germline CDR1 is LNHDA and CDR2 is SQIVND (reference sequence). There are 15 residues in the CDR3. Here the CDR3 DNA reads TGTGCCAGTATGTCAGAAAGGCAGGGCAACTATGGCTACACCTTC. Protein: CASMSERQGNYGYTF. The variable domain in full, with the rest retrieved from reference TRBV19 and TRBJ1-2, is DGGITQSPKYLFRKEGQNVTLSCEQNLNHDAMYWYRQDPGQGLRLIYYSQIVNDFQKGDIAEGYSVSREKKESFPLTVTSAQKNPTAFYLCASMSERQGNYGYTFGSGTRLTVV.

The chain has TRBV12-5 and TRBJ1-1, with D possibly TRBD1 on 5 matching bases. Deletions cut 7 bases from V and 0 bases from J, with 9 bases between. The germline V gene encodes CDR1 LGHNT and CDR2 FRNRAP. CDR3 length: 13 residues. Here the CDR3 reads CASAAGMNTEAFF. The CDR3 DNA is TGTGCTAGTGCTGCAGGGATGAACACTGAAGCTTTCTTT.

This sequence joins TRBV7-9 and TRBJ2-5; D not resolved. The CDR3 runs to 15 residues. Trimming took off 5 bases at V and 2 bases at J, with 15 bases between the two ends. Germline V lookup: CDR1 SEHNR, CDR2 FQNEAQ (reference sequence). Here the CDR3 reads CASSPSRPLQETQYF. In DNA, the CDR3 is TGTGCCAGCAGCCCATCAAGGCCACTTCAAGAGACCCAGTACTTC.

V and J are TRBV6-5 and TRBJ1-4; TRBD1 is a possible D gene (5 bases). From germline, CDR1 is MNHEY and CDR2 SVGAGI. Trimming took off 4 bases at V and 10 bases at J, with 10 bases between the two ends. The CDR3 is 12 residues long. CDR3 amino acids: CASSSPGGKLFF. In nucleotides, the CDR3 is TGTGCCAGCAGTTCCCCCGGGGGAAAACTGTTTTTT.

The chain carries TRBV7-6 and TRBJ2-1; tentative D call: TRBD2 (6 bases). The germline gives CDR1 SGHVS, CDR2 FNYEAQ. Between the trimmed V and J ends, which lost 1 base and 10 bases, there was a span of 14 bases. CDR3 size: 14 residues. The CDR3 coding sequence is TGTGCCAGCAGCTTAGGTACGGGGAGGAGAGAGCAGTTCTTC. Amino acid sequence: CASSLGTGRREQFF.

The rearrangement joins TRBV7-2 to TRBJ1-2, with D uncertain. V was trimmed by 5 bases and J by 8 bases, leaving 12 bases between them. Germline V gene lookup returns CDR1 SGHTA and CDR2 FQGNSA. The CDR3 contains 12 residues. The CDR3 sequence: CASSILDVGYTF. The CDR3 DNA sequence: TGTGCCAGCAGCATTCTGGACGTCGGCTACACCTTC.

J is TRBJ2-4 and V is TRBV7-8; D is possibly TRBD1 (5 bases). CDR1 is SGHVS, CDR2 FQNEAQ, per germline. The CDR3 spans 14 residues. Trimming removed 1 base at V and 6 bases at J, with 10 bases between. CDR3 in amino acids: CASSLGGRGNIQYF. The CDR3, as DNA: TGTGCCAGCAGCTTAGGGGGTAGGGGAAACATTCAGTACTTC.

This clone was seen once. The gene calls are TRBV19 and TRBJ1-1; tentatively, D is TRBD1 (6 bases). Germline CDR1 LNHDA, CDR2 SQIVND (reference sequence). The V end was cut by 10 bases, the J end by 8 bases, with 23 bases between. The CDR3 extends over 14 amino acids. CDR3 residues: CATLSGVGYPEAFF. The DNA of the CDR3 is TGTGCCACCTTATCAGGGGTAGGGTACCCCGAAGCTTTCTTT.

The chain links TRBV5-1 to TRBJ1-2, with D perhaps matching TRBD1 (5 bases). Germline CDR1 SGHRS, CDR2 YFSETQ. CDR3 length: 12 amino acids. V was cut by 0 bases and J by 8 bases, with 8 bases left in between. In DNA, the CDR3 is TGCGCCAGCAGCTTGGAGGGGTGGGGCTACACCTTC. Amino acid sequence: CASSLEGWGYTF.

In this sample, this clone turned up once. The gene calls are TRBV7-2 and TRBJ2-2, with 8 bases fitting TRBD1. Per germline, CDR1 SGHTA and CDR2 FQGNSA. This CDR3 has 17 amino acids. V gave up 7 bases and J gave up 3 bases; unmatched junction bases: 13. CDR3 sequence (DNA): TGTGCCAGCACGTCCTACCTTCCGACAGGGGACACCGGGGAGCTGTTTTTT. Its protein product is CASTSYLPTGDTGELFF.

The chain links TRBV19 to TRBJ1-2; no clear D. Germline V gene data show CDR1 as LNHDA and CDR2 as SQIVND (reference sequence). V lost 8 bases and J 2 bases, leaving 12 bases between the germline ends. This CDR3 comprises 13 residues. The CDR3 here is CASQREANYGYTF. The CDR3 coding sequence is TGTGCCAGTCAACGGGAAGCAAACTATGGCTACACCTTC.

This clone was seen just once. This chain links TRBV14 with TRBJ2-1, with 9 bases identical to TRBD1. This CDR3 is built from 15 residues. Germline V gives CDR1 SGHDN, CDR2 FVKESK. With V trimmed by 0 bases and J by 7 bases, 4 bases remained unmatched. CDR3 protein: CASSQEGTGRNEQFF. The CDR3 nucleotides read TGTGCCAGCAGCCAAGAAGGGACAGGGAGAAATGAGCAGTTCTTC.

The CDR3 bases are TGTGCCAGCAGCTTAGAAGGGGGAGGTTACTATGGCTACACCTTC. Residues: CASSLEGGGYYGYTF. This sequence joins TRBV11-2 and TRBJ1-2, with D possibly TRBD1 on 6 matching bases. Trimming took off 0 bases at V and 3 bases at J, with 11 bases between the two ends. There are 15 residues in the CDR3. Germline values: CDR1 SGHAT, CDR2 FQNNGV.

The chain carries TRBV5-4 and TRBJ1-2; 7 positions match TRBD1. J was trimmed by 5 bases and V by 4 bases; bases with no gene match: 8. This CDR3 is 14 amino acids long. Per the germline V gene, CDR1 is SGHNT and CDR2 is YYREEE (reference sequence). CDR3 bases: TGTGCCAGCAGCCAGGCGGGACAGCCATATGGCTACACCTTC. It specifies CASSQAGQPYGYTF.

The chain recombines TRBV7-9 with TRBJ1-5; D possibly corresponds to TRBD1 (6 bases). The V gene's germline CDR1 is SEHNR and CDR2 FQNEAQ (reference sequence). Trimming shortened V by 1 base and J by 2 bases, and 9 bases separated the two germline ends. CDR3 length: 15 residues. The CDR3 coding sequence is TGTGCCAGCAGCTTAGATTGGACAGGCAATCAGCCCCAGCATTTT. It translates to CASSLDWTGNQPQHF.